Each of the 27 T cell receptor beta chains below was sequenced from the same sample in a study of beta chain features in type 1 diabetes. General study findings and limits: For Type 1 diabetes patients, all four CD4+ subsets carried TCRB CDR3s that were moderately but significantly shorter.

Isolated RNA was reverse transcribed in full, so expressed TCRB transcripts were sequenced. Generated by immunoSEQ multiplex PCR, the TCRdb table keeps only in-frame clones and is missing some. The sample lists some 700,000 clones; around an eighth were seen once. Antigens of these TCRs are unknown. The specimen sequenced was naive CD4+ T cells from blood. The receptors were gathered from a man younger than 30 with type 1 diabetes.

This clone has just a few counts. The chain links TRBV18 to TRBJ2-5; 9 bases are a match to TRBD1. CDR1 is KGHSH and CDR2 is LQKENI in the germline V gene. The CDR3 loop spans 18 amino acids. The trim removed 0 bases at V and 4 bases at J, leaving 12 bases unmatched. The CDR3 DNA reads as TGTGCCAGCTCACCACCGGTGGACAGGGGAATTATGGGAGAGACCCAGTACTTC. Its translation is CASSPPVDRGIMGETQYF.

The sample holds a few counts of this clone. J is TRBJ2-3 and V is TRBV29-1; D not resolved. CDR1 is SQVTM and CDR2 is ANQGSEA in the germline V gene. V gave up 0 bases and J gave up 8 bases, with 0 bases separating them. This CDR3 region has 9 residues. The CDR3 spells CSVEDTQYF. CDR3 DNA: TGCAGCGTTGAAGATACGCAGTATTTT.

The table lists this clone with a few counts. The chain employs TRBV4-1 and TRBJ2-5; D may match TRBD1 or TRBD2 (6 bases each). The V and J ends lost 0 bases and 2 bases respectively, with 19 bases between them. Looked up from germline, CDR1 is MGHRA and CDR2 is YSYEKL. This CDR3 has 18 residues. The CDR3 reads CASSQDKGGSGQQETQYF. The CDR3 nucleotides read TGCGCCAGCAGCCAAGATAAGGGGGGTAGCGGACAGCAAGAGACCCAGTACTTC.

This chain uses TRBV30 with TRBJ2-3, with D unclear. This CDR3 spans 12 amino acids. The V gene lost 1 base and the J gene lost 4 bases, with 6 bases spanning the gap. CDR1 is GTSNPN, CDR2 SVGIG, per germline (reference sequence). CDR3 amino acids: CAWSAGPDTQYF. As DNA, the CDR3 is TGTGCCTGGAGTGCGGGCCCAGATACGCAGTATTTT.

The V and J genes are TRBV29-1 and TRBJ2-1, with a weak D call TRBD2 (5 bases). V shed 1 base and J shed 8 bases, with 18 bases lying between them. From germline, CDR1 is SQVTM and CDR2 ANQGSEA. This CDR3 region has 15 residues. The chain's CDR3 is CSVEALLVTSDEQFF. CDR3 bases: TGCAGCGTTGAAGCCTTACTAGTCACGTCTGATGAGCAGTTCTTC.

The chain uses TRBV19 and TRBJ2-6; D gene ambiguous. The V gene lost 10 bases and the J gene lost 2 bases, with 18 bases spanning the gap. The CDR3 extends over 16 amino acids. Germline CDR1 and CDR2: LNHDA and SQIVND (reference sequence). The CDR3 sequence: CATGRSGPPGANVLTF. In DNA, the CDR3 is TGTGCCACCGGCAGGTCTGGGCCTCCTGGGGCCAACGTCCTGACTTTC.

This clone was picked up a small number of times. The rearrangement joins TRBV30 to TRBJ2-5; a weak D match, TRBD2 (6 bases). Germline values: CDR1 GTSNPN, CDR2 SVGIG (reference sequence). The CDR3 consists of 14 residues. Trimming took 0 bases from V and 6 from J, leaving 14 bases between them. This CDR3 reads CAWSVLSSGKTQYF. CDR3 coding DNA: TGTGCCTGGAGTGTACTAAGTAGCGGAAAGACCCAGTACTTC.

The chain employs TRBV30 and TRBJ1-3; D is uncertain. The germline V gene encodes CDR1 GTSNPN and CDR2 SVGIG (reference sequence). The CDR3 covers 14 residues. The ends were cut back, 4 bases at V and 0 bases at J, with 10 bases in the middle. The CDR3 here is CAWNEGFSGNTIYF. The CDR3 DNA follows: TGTGCCTGGAATGAGGGATTCTCTGGAAACACCATATATTTT.

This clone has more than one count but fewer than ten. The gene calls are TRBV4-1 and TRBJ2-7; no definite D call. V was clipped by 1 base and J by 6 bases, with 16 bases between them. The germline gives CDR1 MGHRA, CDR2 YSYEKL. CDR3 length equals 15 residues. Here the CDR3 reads CASSQAVQAWREQYF. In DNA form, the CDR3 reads TGCGCCAGCAGCCAAGCGGTCCAGGCCTGGCGCGAGCAGTACTTC.

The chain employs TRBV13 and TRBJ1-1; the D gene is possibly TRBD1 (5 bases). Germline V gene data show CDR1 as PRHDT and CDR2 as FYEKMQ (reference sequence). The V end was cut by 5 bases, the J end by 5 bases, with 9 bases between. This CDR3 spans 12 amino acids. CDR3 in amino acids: CASSPGGTEAFF. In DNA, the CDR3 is TGTGCCAGCAGCCCGGGGGGAACTGAAGCTTTCTTT.

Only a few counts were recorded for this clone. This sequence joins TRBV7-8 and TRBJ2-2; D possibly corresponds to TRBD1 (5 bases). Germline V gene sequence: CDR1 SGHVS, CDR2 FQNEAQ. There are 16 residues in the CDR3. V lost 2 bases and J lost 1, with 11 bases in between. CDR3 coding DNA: TGTGCCAGCAGCTTAAGAGATGGACAGAACACCGGGGAGCTGTTTTTT. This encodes CASSLRDGQNTGELFF.

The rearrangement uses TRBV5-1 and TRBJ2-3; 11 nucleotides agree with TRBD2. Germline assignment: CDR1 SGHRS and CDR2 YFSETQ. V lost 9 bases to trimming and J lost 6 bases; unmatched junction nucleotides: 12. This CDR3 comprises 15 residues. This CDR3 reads CATSELAGAPDTQYF. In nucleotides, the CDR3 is TGCGCCACCTCAGAACTAGCGGGAGCCCCTGATACGCAGTATTTT.

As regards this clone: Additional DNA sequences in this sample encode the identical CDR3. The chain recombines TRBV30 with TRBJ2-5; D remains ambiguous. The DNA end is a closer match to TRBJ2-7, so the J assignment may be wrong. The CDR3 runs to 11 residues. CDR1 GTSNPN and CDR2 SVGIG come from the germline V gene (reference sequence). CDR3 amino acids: CAWSVTYEQYF. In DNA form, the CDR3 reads TGTGCCTGGAGTGTAACCTACGAGCAGTACTTC.

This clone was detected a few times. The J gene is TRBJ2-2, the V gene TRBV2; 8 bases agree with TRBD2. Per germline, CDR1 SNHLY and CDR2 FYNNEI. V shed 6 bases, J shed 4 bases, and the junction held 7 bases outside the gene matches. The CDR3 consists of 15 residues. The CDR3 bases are TGTGCCAGCAGGCCCTCGGGAGGGACCACCGGGGAGCTGTTTTTT. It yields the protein CASRPSGGTTGELFF.

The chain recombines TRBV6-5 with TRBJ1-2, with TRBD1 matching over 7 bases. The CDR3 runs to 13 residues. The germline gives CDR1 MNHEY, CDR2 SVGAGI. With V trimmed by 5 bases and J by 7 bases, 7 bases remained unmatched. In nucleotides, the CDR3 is TGTGCCAGCAGTAACGACAGGGAAGGTGGCTACACCTTC. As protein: CASSNDREGGYTF.

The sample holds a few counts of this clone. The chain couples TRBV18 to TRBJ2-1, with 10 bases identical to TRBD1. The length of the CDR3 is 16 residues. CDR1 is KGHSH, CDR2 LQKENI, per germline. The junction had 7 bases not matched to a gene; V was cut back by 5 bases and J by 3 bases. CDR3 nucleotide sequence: TGTGCCAGCTCAGGATCGGGACAGGGGCACTACAATGAGCAGTTCTTC. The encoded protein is CASSGSGQGHYNEQFF.

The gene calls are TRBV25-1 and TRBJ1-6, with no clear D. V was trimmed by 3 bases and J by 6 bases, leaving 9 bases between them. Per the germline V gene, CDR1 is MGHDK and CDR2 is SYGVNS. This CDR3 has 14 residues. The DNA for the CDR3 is TGTGCCAGCAGTGATCTGGATCCTAATTCACCCCTCCACTTT. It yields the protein CASSDLDPNSPLHF.

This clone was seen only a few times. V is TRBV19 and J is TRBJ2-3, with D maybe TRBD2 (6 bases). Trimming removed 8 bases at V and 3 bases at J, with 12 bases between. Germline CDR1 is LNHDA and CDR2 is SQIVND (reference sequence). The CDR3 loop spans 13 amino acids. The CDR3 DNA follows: TGTGCCAGTGGGACGGGGGTGACAGATACGCAGTATTTT. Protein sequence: CASGTGVTDTQYF.

This chain's CDR3 is CASSVEASGGYNEQFF. The CDR3 DNA follows: TGTGCCAGCAGCGTAGAGGCTAGCGGGGGGTACAATGAGCAGTTCTTC. This sequence joins TRBV9 and TRBJ2-1, with TRBD2 matching 11 bases. The germline gives CDR1 SGDLS, CDR2 YYNGEE. Losses at the gene ends were 0 bases for V and 4 bases for J; bases not matched to a gene: 3. This CDR3 is built from 16 residues.

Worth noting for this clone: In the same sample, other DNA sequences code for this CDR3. The CDR3 DNA follows: TGTGCCTGGAGTGGAGGACTCCAAGAGACCCAGTACTTC. This encodes CAWSGGLQETQYF. The V call is TRBV30, the J call TRBJ2-5; D may be TRBD2 (5 bases). CDR3 length: 13 amino acids. CDR1 and CDR2 (germline): GTSNPN, SVGIG (reference sequence). Trimming stripped 1 base from V and 1 base from J, with 7 bases between.

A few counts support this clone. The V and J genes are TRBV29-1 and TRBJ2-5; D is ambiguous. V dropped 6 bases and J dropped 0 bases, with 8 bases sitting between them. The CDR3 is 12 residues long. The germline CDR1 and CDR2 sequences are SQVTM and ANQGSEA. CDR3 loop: CSVPTYQETQYF. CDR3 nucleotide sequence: TGCAGCGTACCTACGTACCAAGAGACCCAGTACTTC.

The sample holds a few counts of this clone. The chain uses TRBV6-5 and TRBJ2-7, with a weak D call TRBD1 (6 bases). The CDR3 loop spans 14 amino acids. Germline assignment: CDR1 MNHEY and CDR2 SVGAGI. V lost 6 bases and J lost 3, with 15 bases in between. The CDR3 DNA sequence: TGTGCCAGCAGGGGGACAAAATCTAGCTACGAGCAGTACTTC. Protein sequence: CASRGTKSSYEQYF.

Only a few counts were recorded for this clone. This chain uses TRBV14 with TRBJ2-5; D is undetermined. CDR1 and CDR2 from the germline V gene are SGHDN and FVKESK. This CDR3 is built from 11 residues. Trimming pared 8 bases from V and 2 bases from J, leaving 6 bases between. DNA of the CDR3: TGTGCCAGCGGTGGTCAAGAGACCCAGTACTTC. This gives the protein CASGGQETQYF.

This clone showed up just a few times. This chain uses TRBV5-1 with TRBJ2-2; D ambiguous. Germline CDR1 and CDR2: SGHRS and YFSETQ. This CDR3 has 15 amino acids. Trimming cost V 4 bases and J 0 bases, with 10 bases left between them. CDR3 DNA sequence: TGCGCCAGCAGCGGGCCGACCACGAACACCGGGGAGCTGTTTTTT. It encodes CASSGPTTNTGELFF.

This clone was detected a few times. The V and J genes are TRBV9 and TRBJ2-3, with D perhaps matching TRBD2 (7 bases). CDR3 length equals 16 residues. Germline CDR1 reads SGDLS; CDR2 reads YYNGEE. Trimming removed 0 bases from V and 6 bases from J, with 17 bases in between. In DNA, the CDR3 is TGTGCCAGCAGCGTAGTGGTGGGGGGGGCCTCGGATACGCAGTATTTT. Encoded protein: CASSVVVGGASDTQYF.

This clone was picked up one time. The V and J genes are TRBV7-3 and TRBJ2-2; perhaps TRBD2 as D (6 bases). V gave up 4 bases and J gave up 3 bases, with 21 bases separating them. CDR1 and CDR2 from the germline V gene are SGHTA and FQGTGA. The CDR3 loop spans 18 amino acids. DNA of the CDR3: TGTGCCAGCAGCTGGTCTGGGGGACTCCGACTGTACACCGGGGAGCTGTTTTTT. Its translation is CASSWSGGLRLYTGELFF.

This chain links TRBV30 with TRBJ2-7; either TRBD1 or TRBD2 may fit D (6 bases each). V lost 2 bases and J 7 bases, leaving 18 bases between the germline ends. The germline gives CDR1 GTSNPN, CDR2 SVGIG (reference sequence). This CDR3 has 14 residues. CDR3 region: CAWSFPGGPLEQYF. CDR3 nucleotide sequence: TGTGCCTGGAGTTTCCCTGGGGGGCCGTTAGAGCAGTACTTC.